What follows are 9 T cell receptor beta chains derived from one specimen sequenced in a study of T cells in Graves' hyperthyroidism and ophthalmopathy. RNA transcripts were the template for amplifying TCR beta CDR3 regions. Researchers ran a first-round RT-PCR on the TCR CDR3 using the HTBI primer set. TCRdb independently ran MiXCR on the multiplex PCR reads; one entry per CDR3 protein. The sample includes hundreds of thousands of distinct CDR3 sequences, less than 45% of them seen just once. Material: peripheral blood or thyroid tissue (not recorded which). Receptor source: an adult man with Graves' disease, either hyperthyroidism or ophthalmopathy (not recorded which).

This clonotype was detected many times. This chain connects TRBV10-3 to TRBJ1-3; D is uncertain. This CDR3 is 13 amino acids long. V lost 5 bases and J 0 bases, leaving 5 bases between the germline ends. From germline, CDR1 is ENHRY and CDR2 SYGVKD. Here the CDR3 reads CAISSLSGNTIYF. The CDR3 DNA sequence: TGTGCCATCAGTAGCCTCTCTGGAAACACCATATATTTT.

At least ten counts were recorded for this clonotype. The J gene is TRBJ1-2, the V gene TRBV5-1; unclear D gene. In germline, CDR1 is SGHRS, CDR2 YFSETQ. Trimming stripped 1 base from V and 0 bases from J, with 7 bases between. CDR3 size: 14 residues. The CDR3 region is CASSLTPTNYGYTF. CDR3 DNA: TGCGCCAGCAGCTTGACTCCCACTAACTATGGCTACACCTTC. The full variable domain, rest sourced from reference TRBV5-1 and TRBJ1-2, is KAGVTQTPRYLIKTRGQQVTLSCSPISGHRSVSWYQQTPGQGLQFLFEYFSETQRNKGNFPGRFSGRQFSNSRSEMNVSTLELGDSALYLCASSLTPTNYGYTFGSGTRLTVV.

This rearrangement joins TRBV10-3 to TRBJ2-7, with 12 nucleotides matching TRBD1. Germline values: CDR1 ENHRY, CDR2 SYGVKD. The J segment lost 6 bases and the V segment lost 4 bases, leaving 7 bases of the junction unmatched. The CDR3 runs to 15 residues. The CDR3 DNA reads as TGTGCCATCAGTGTGACCGGGACAGGGGGCCTCGAGCAGTACTTC. Its translation: CAISVTGTGGLEQYF.

The chain is built from TRBV10-3 and TRBJ2-7; no clear D gene. The germline V and J ends were trimmed by 6 bases and 6 bases, with 18 bases remaining between them. The germline gives CDR1 ENHRY, CDR2 SYGVKD. CDR3 length: 14 residues. Written as DNA, the CDR3 is TGTGCCATCAGCCCCCCCCCTCTGGGCAGCGAGCAGTACTTC. Residues: CAISPPPLGSEQYF.

This clonotype was observed many times. The chain is built from TRBV2 and TRBJ1-2; D gene ambiguous. The CDR3 contains 16 residues. Per germline, CDR1 SNHLY and CDR2 FYNNEI. Trimming stripped 3 bases from V and 1 base from J, with 15 bases between. DNA for the CDR3: TGTGCCAGCAGTGAGAGTATTGAGTGGGATAACTATGGCTACACCTTC. Its translation is CASSESIEWDNYGYTF.

This clonotype was picked up a small number of times. The chain employs TRBV12-3 or TRBV12-4 and TRBJ1-4, with a possible D match to TRBD1 (6 bases). V lost 5 bases and J lost 7, with 20 bases in between. The length of the CDR3 is 16 residues. The CDR3 region has the DNA TGTGCCAGCAGTGCCCCCCCAGGGGCCGGAAGTGAAAAACTGTTTTTT. Encoded protein: CASSAPPGAGSEKLFF.

This clonotype was detected a few times. The rearrangement joins TRBV20-1 to TRBJ1-5; 7 nucleotides line up with TRBD1. V trimming: 4 bases; J trimming: 10 bases; junction bases outside the gene matches: 10. Germline CDR1 reads DFQATT; CDR2 reads SNEGSKA (reference sequence). This CDR3 has 13 residues. The DNA of the CDR3 is TGCAGTGCTACAGGGGGAGTGGGCAAACCCCAGCATTTT. It specifies CSATGGVGKPQHF.

V and J are TRBV20-1 and TRBJ1-4; 11 nucleotides agree with TRBD1. From germline, CDR1 is DFQATT and CDR2 SNEGSKA (reference sequence). J gave up 6 bases and V 2 bases, and 5 bases lay outside the gene matches. This CDR3 contains 15 residues. In DNA, the CDR3 is TGCAGTGCTAGACCGCCGGGACAGGGGGATGAAAAACTGTTTTTT. It encodes CSARPPGQGDEKLFF.

V is TRBV7-9 and J is TRBJ2-7; 7 bases are a match to TRBD1. This CDR3 spans 15 amino acids. V was pared by 5 bases and J by 3 bases, with 10 bases of the junction left unmatched. Germline lookup yields CDR1 SEHNR and CDR2 FQNEAQ (reference sequence). The CDR3 coding sequence is TGTGCCAGCAGCGGAAGGGACAGAACTCACTACGAGCAGTACTTC. As protein: CASSGRDRTHYEQYF.